The rows below give T cell receptor beta chains drawn from one sample of a study of breast tumors, draining lymph nodes, adjacent tissues. In TCRdb, the multiplex PCR reads were re-called with MiXCR into one record per CDR3 protein. Of about 80,000 distinct CDR3 sequences detected, roughly 20% appear once; the ten largest clones hold 2% to 3%. The sequencing sample was made of axillary lymph node tissue. The receptor set was obtained from a female donor with breast cancer. Some clones in this sample may be carry-over from other donors' samples. The CDR3 runs from the conserved cysteine through the conserved F or W. The order of the fields is V gene, J gene, CDR3 protein.

V gene: TRBV20-1; J gene: TRBJ2-1; CDR3 protein: CSAPPGLGLAEQFF
V gene: TRBV19; J gene: TRBJ2-2; CDR3 protein: CASRDGLQRNGELFF
V gene: TRBV7-9; J gene: TRBJ1-1; CDR3 protein: CASSFLPEAFF
V gene: TRBV5-1; J gene: TRBJ2-2; CDR3 protein: CASSLEVPNTGELFF
V gene: TRBV28; J gene: TRBJ2-1; CDR3 protein: CASSPVDLAGGEQFF
V gene: TRBV4-3; J gene: TRBJ2-5; CDR3 protein: CASSQDGITGLETQYF
V gene: TRBV6-5; J gene: TRBJ1-5; CDR3 protein: CASSPRGRRQPQHF
V gene: TRBV30; J gene: TRBJ1-5; CDR3 protein: CAWSGGTGYNQPQHF
V gene: TRBV5-4; J gene: TRBJ2-1; CDR3 protein: CASSSYKDPGNEQFF
V gene: TRBV14; J gene: TRBJ2-4; CDR3 protein: CASSPDRGVQYF
V gene: TRBV6-5; J gene: TRBJ2-7; CDR3 protein: CASSSPTEQYF
V gene: TRBV7-2; J gene: TRBJ2-5; CDR3 protein: CASSLRWGTQYF
V gene: TRBV4-1; J gene: TRBJ2-3; CDR3 protein: CASSQAPPGTATDTQYF
V gene: TRBV6-5; J gene: TRBJ2-1; CDR3 protein: CASSYTRGLAGGQDNEQFF
V gene: TRBV7-8; J gene: TRBJ2-7; CDR3 protein: CASSSLAGSQQYF
V gene: TRBV7-3; J gene: TRBJ2-5; CDR3 protein: CASSLRGGETQYF
V gene: TRBV7-8; J gene: TRBJ2-7; CDR3 protein: CASSSDTTPYEQYF
V gene: TRBV9; J gene: TRBJ1-3; CDR3 protein: CASSVTNSGNTIYF
V gene: TRBV6-1; J gene: TRBJ1-6; CDR3 protein: CASSGDANSPLHF
V gene: TRBV24-1; J gene: TRBJ1-4; CDR3 protein: CATSDSYDPGNVFF
V gene: TRBV11-2; J gene: TRBJ1-2; CDR3 protein: CASSLGTDYGYTF
V gene: TRBV5-1; J gene: TRBJ1-6; CDR3 protein: CASSLEGGRNSPLHF
V gene: TRBV6-1; J gene: TRBJ2-3; CDR3 protein: CASSDQTDTQYF
V gene: TRBV30; J gene: TRBJ2-1; CDR3 protein: CAWSGEREGHEQFF
V gene: TRBV20-1; J gene: TRBJ1-2; CDR3 protein: CSASRGGTGDDTF
V gene: TRBV5-1; J gene: TRBJ2-1; CDR3 protein: CASSLELAGGSYNEQFF
V gene: TRBV4-2; J gene: TRBJ1-2; CDR3 protein: CASSQGAGLNYGYTF
V gene: TRBV20-1; J gene: TRBJ1-5; CDR3 protein: CSARGREIRQPQHF
V gene: TRBV12-3/TRBV12-4; J gene: TRBJ1-2; CDR3 protein: CAGISIQGGYTF
V gene: TRBV6-5; J gene: TRBJ2-3; CDR3 protein: CASSFLPFASSTDTQYF
V gene: TRBV20-1; J gene: TRBJ1-1; CDR3 protein: CSARDQLRGSGAFF
V gene: TRBV7-9; J gene: TRBJ2-5; CDR3 protein: CASHQSGSAETQYF
V gene: TRBV10-3; J gene: TRBJ2-1; CDR3 protein: CAIKGGGTANTGQFF
V gene: TRBV10-3; J gene: TRBJ2-7; CDR3 protein: CAISERNSYEQYF
V gene: TRBV2; J gene: TRBJ2-7; CDR3 protein: CASNRPQGDSSVQYF
V gene: TRBV2; J gene: TRBJ2-7; CDR3 protein: CASSESGWDEQYF
V gene: TRBV12-3/TRBV12-4; J gene: TRBJ2-2; CDR3 protein: CASSLYTGGLSGELFF
V gene: TRBV2; J gene: TRBJ2-5; CDR3 protein: CASTRSAQETQYF
V gene: TRBV28; J gene: TRBJ2-6; CDR3 protein: CASSFEGSGANVLTF
V gene: TRBV28; J gene: TRBJ1-2; CDR3 protein: CASKRGRGGYTF